The table lists the clone carrying this T cell receptor (beta chain) with a count of one. What it binds is not known. In TCRdb, the 5' RACE reads were re-called with MiXCR into one record per CDR3 protein. This sample has approximately 500,000 distinct CDR3 sequences, with roughly 15% found just once. After removal of 2 bases from V and 4 bases from J, the junction contained 6 bases not matched to a gene. The germline gives CDR1 MDHEN, CDR2 SYDVKM. The CDR3 runs to 18 residues. This sample was taken from a study of identical twins. General study results and limits: Rather than following the same donors, the conclusions depended on cross-sectional statistical analysis. One should note that invariant MAIT and iNKT cells could partly confound zero-insertion analyses.

The same sample was also used in a study of yellow fever vaccine responses in identical twins.

The source material was CD4+ T cells sorted from blood. The V call is TRBV28, the J call TRBJ2-3, with TRBD2 matching over 16 bases. The source is a woman between 18 and 29 years old in good health. CDR3 DNA sequence: TGTGCCAGCAGTTTAGGGACTAGCGGGAGGGCCATGTCAGATACGCAGTATTTT. Translating it yields CASSLGTSGRAMSDTQYF.